The T cell receptor (beta chain) described here comes from a study of T cell responses to AZD1222 COVID-19 vaccine. Notes on the study in general: Repertoires were obtained solely post-peak T cell response.

A remark on this clone: Its antigen is as yet unknown.

The assay was immunoSEQ multiplex PCR, and TCRdb's table has in-frame clones only and misses some. The table lists 85,000 to 130,000 clones, 90% of them singletons. The CDR3 sequence is 15 residues long. V was pared by 0 bases and J by 4 bases, with 11 bases between. The germline V gene has CDR1 WNHNN and CDR2 SYGVQD (reference sequence). This sequence joins TRBV10-1 and TRBJ2-3; D possibly corresponds to TRBD1 (6 bases). Source: peripheral blood, taken 28 days after the second AZD1222 dose. This TCR came from an adult who received the AZD1222 COVID-19 vaccine. The CDR3 loop is CASSESTGIPDTQYF. The CDR3 DNA sequence: TGCGCCAGCAGTGAGTCAACAGGGATACCAGATACGCAGTATTTT.